Below are 20 T cell receptor beta chains sequenced from a single sample in a study of technical replicates of blood from several donors. TCRdb's copy holds only in-frame clones and misses some; the assay was immunoSEQ multiplex PCR. The data show under 15,000 clones, roughly three quarters seen once. Sequenced: PBMCs. These receptors were obtained from a human donor in good health.

The V call is TRBV30, the J call TRBJ2-5, with 10 bases lining up with TRBD2. The germline V gene has CDR1 GTSNPN and CDR2 SVGIG (reference sequence). Unmatched junction bases numbered 3, after V lost 0 bases and J lost 5 bases. This CDR3 spans 14 amino acids. CDR3 region: CAWSVAGGGETQYF. The CDR3, as DNA: TGTGCCTGGAGTGTAGCGGGGGGGGGCGAGACCCAGTACTTC.

The CDR3 reads CASSSNRGPGEQYF. CDR3 in DNA: TGTGCCAGCAGCTCGAACAGGGGTCCCGGCGAGCAGTACTTC. The chain recombines TRBV7-8 with TRBJ2-7; 7 nucleotides match TRBD1. The germline V gene encodes CDR1 SGHVS and CDR2 FQNEAQ. The CDR3 covers 14 residues. V shed 4 bases and J 6 bases; nucleotides not matched to a gene: 9. The variable domain in full, completed from reference TRBV7-8 and TRBJ2-7, reads GAGVSQSPRYKVAKRGQDVALRCDPISGHVSLFWYQQALGQGPEFLTYFQNEAQLDKSGLPSDRFFAERPEGSVSTLKIQRTQQEDSAVYLCASSSNRGPGEQYFGPGTRLTVT.

The chain links TRBV6-1 to TRBJ2-3; 7 bases agree with TRBD1. The CDR3 is 13 residues long. CDR1 and CDR2 from the germline V gene are MNHNS and SASEGT. J was trimmed by 6 bases and V by 0 bases; bases with no gene match: 0. CDR3 region: CASSEATGDTQYF. CDR3 DNA sequence: TGTGCCAGCAGTGAAGCGACAGGGGATACGCAGTATTTT.

V gene TRBV5-1 combines with J gene TRBJ2-7; TRBD1 might be the D (6 bases). Germline lookup yields CDR1 SGHRS and CDR2 YFSETQ. V was cut by 0 bases and J by 12 bases, with 19 bases left in between. The CDR3 runs to 14 residues. The CDR3 DNA follows: TGCGCCAGCAGCTTGGCGCCAGGGGAAGGTGTTACGTACTTC. The encoded protein is CASSLAPGEGVTYF.

The chain recombines TRBV10-3 with TRBJ2-1; TRBD2 matches 12 bases. In germline, CDR1 is ENHRY, CDR2 SYGVKD. Trimming at V came to 4 bases and at J to 1 base, leaving 14 bases not matched to a gene. CDR3 length: 20 amino acids. CDR3 region: CAISGGSRLAGEWSYNEQFF. For the CDR3, the DNA is TGTGCCATCAGTGGGGGATCAAGACTAGCGGGAGAGTGGTCCTACAATGAGCAGTTCTTC.

The V and J genes are TRBV6-5 and TRBJ1-2; 9 bases are shared with TRBD1. There are 14 residues in the CDR3. Germline trimming cut 6 bases from V and 5 bases from J; bases unmatched to any gene: 7. Germline loops: CDR1 MNHEY, CDR2 SVGAGI. The CDR3 is CASRRGQGIYGYTF. The CDR3 DNA follows: TGTGCCAGCAGAAGAGGACAGGGGATTTATGGCTACACCTTC.

The chain joins TRBV30 to TRBJ1-5; TRBD1 aligns across 8 bases. CDR3 size: 18 residues. J was trimmed by 0 bases and V by 3 bases; bases with no gene match: 13. Per germline, CDR1 GTSNPN and CDR2 SVGIG (reference sequence). Here the CDR3 DNA reads TGTGCCTGGAGCGGAAACGCAGGGGGCATCCCTAGCAATCAGCCCCAGCATTTT. Its translation is CAWSGNAGGIPSNQPQHF.

The V and J genes are TRBV10-3 and TRBJ1-2; the D is unclear. V was clipped by 3 bases and J by 2 bases, with 4 bases between them. The CDR3 totals 12 residues. Germline lookup yields CDR1 ENHRY and CDR2 SYGVKD. The CDR3, as DNA: TGTGCCATCAGTGACGGGAACTATGGCTACACCTTC. It specifies CAISDGNYGYTF.

This clone was found once. V and J are TRBV6-4 and TRBJ2-2; 12 bases match TRBD2. Looked up from germline, CDR1 is MRHNA and CDR2 is SNTAGT. The V and J ends lost 6 bases and 5 bases, in that order; junction bases with no gene match: 1. This CDR3 has 14 amino acids. DNA for the CDR3: TGTGCCAGCAGCGGACTAGCGGGAACCGGGGAGCTGTTTTTT. This gives the protein CASSGLAGTGELFF.

This clone came up once. This sequence joins TRBV7-9 and TRBJ2-3; 9 bases match TRBD2. The junction had 8 bases not matched to a gene; V was cut back by 5 bases and J by 2 bases. The CDR3 runs to 16 residues. The germline V gene has CDR1 SEHNR and CDR2 FQNEAQ (reference sequence). The CDR3 loop is CASSLSGSGTTDTQYF. CDR3 DNA sequence: TGTGCCAGCAGCCTTAGCGGGAGTGGGACCACAGATACGCAGTATTTT. Combining the CDR3 with reference TRBV7-9 and TRBJ2-3 gives the whole variable domain DTGVSQNPRHKITKRGQNVTFRCDPISEHNRLYWYRQTLGQGPEFLTYFQNEAQLEKSRLLSDRFSAERPKGSFSTLEIQRTEQGDSAMYLCASSLSGSGTTDTQYFGPGTRLTVL.

This clone was counted a few times. The chain recombines TRBV6-1 with TRBJ1-4; D gene uncertain. The germline V and J ends were trimmed by 7 bases and 7 bases, with 19 bases remaining between them. CDR3 length: 15 amino acids. From germline, CDR1 is MNHNS and CDR2 SASEGT. The CDR3, as DNA: TGTGCCAGCACCCGAAACGGGGTAGACGGTGAAAAACTGTTTTTT. Translated: CASTRNGVDGEKLFF.

This chain uses TRBV6-1 with TRBJ1-2, with D maybe TRBD1 (5 bases). Germline lookup yields CDR1 MNHNS and CDR2 SASEGT. With 7 bases removed from V and 7 bases from J, the gap between germline ends came to 13 bases. The CDR3 consists of 12 residues. The chain's CDR3 is CASKGGAGGYTF. In nucleotides, the CDR3 is TGTGCCAGCAAGGGAGGGGCAGGTGGCTACACCTTC.

This clone was counted only a few times. This CDR3 is also generated by other DNA sequences in the sample. This sequence joins TRBV5-1 and TRBJ1-1; D remains ambiguous. The CDR3 runs 14 residues. V lost 0 bases and J 1 base, leaving 7 bases between the germline ends. Germline V gene lookup returns CDR1 SGHRS and CDR2 YFSETQ. The CDR3 protein is CASSLAPGNTEAFF. The CDR3 coding sequence is TGCGCCAGCAGCTTGGCCCCCGGGAACACTGAAGCTTTCTTT.

The rearrangement links TRBV6-5 to TRBJ2-1; TRBD2 matches 8 bases. The germline gives CDR1 MNHEY, CDR2 SVGAGI. J was trimmed by 6 bases and V by 0 bases; bases with no gene match: 7. The CDR3 is 16 amino acids. The CDR3 sequence is CASSYSGLAVSNEQFF. The CDR3 DNA sequence: TGTGCCAGCAGTTACTCCGGACTAGCTGTTTCCAATGAGCAGTTCTTC.

This chain links TRBV5-5 with TRBJ2-7; 10 bases fit TRBD2. J lost 5 bases, V lost 1 base, and 6 bases had no gene match. This CDR3 has 15 amino acids. The germline V gene has CDR1 SGHKS and CDR2 YYEKEE (reference sequence). The DNA for the CDR3 is TGTGCCAGCAGCTTGTCCAGCGGGAGGGCCCACGAGCAGTACTTC. It codes for CASSLSSGRAHEQYF.

This clone appeared a few times. The chain joins TRBV6-5 to TRBJ2-5; D possibly corresponds to TRBD2 (6 bases). The CDR3 has 15 residues. Germline V gene sequence: CDR1 MNHEY, CDR2 SVGAGI. Trimming removed 4 bases from V and 2 bases from J, with 14 bases in between. The CDR3 spells CASSSTPGVQETQYF. The CDR3 DNA follows: TGTGCCAGCAGTTCCACCCCGGGGGTACAAGAGACCCAGTACTTC.

This clone turned up a few times. This chain connects TRBV7-9 to TRBJ1-1, with D unresolved. Trimming stripped 8 bases from V and 1 base from J, with 14 bases between. The CDR3 has 14 amino acids. CDR1 is SEHNR and CDR2 is FQNEAQ in the germline V gene (reference sequence). CDR3 sequence reads: CASVWLTSNTEAFF. CDR3 in DNA: TGTGCCAGCGTCTGGTTGACATCGAACACTGAAGCTTTCTTT.

The rearrangement links TRBV7-8 to TRBJ2-3, with D possibly being TRBD2 (6 bases). Trimming shortened V by 1 base and J by 7 bases, and 21 bases separated the two germline ends. Per the germline V gene, CDR1 is SGHVS and CDR2 is FQNEAQ. This CDR3 comprises 17 residues. The CDR3 sequence: CASSLGRLGWETNTQYF. CDR3 in DNA: TGTGCCAGCAGCTTAGGCCGACTAGGGTGGGAGACGAATACGCAGTATTTT.

The chain couples TRBV29-1 to TRBJ2-5, with 15 bases matching TRBD2. The CDR3 extends over 14 amino acids. V trimming: 7 bases; J trimming: 2 bases; junction bases outside the gene matches: 2. Germline V gives CDR1 SQVTM, CDR2 ANQGSEA. CDR3 DNA sequence: TGCAGCGCGGGACTAGCGGGAGGTCAAGAGACCCAGTACTTC. Protein product: CSAGLAGGQETQYF.

V and J are TRBV28 and TRBJ1-4; D ambiguous. Germline CDR1 reads MDHEN; CDR2 reads SYDVKM. The CDR3 runs 14 residues. V was pared by 6 bases and J by 5 bases, with 13 bases between. The CDR3 DNA follows: TGTGCCAGCAGCACACCCACCGGGAATGAAAAACTGTTTTTT. This translates into CASSTPTGNEKLFF.